Listed here is a single T cell receptor beta chain. No antigen is known for it. Germline lookup yields CDR1 SGHTA and CDR2 FQGNSA. Trimming stripped 5 bases from V and 12 bases from J, with 14 bases between. The CDR3 is 13 amino acids. This entry comes from a study of blood T cells in healthy people across ages. Points from the study as a whole: Naive T cell percentage showed a strong correlation with TCR beta diversity.

Ten milliliters of peripheral blood were drawn from each donor. Alongside a J-beta primer mix, a sample-barcoded 5' primer served in a second PCR lasting about 7 to 12 cycles. MiXCR, applied by TCRdb to the 5' RACE reads, yields one record per CDR3 protein. The profile shows about 900,000 distinct CDR3 sequences, roughly 48% of them singletons. Specimen: blood. This chain connects TRBV7-2 to TRBJ2-6; TRBD2 is a possible D gene (6 bases). The sequence derives from a man younger than 40 in good health. The CDR3 nucleotides read TGTGCCAGCAGCATATACACTAGCTCCGTCCTGACTTTC. This encodes CASSIYTSSVLTF.